This T cell receptor beta chain was obtained from a study of cytomegalovirus exposure and HLA in healthy donors (dated by TCRdb to 2016 to 2017). Turning to the overall study: An earlier analysis of roughly 570 of the donors reported under 300 Gb of sequence data and 100 million to 120 million unique TCR beta sequences obtained from roughly 170 million T cells. An early release covering approximately 600 HLA-typed donors comprised around 300 gigabases of sequencing data and tens of millions of unique TCR sequences. The genetic ancestry cluster associated with self-reported Caucasian donors included 65% to 90% of the 300 to 450 genotyped donors. The study aimed to test whether signatures of past pathogen exposure could be identified by cataloging public T cell receptors. Using immunosequencing, the study profiled T cell repertoires from about 620 subjects and related those repertoires to cytomegalovirus serostatus. In addition to the first cohort of 500 to 850 subjects, a separate validation cohort of approximately 130 different subjects was used. High-throughput TCR immunosequencing, statistical association of individual TCRs with disease status, and machine learning were combined to predict cytomegalovirus infection status. A later analysis re-examined previously published TCR beta repertoires from around 670 donors and added high-resolution HLA genotyping to investigate patterns of TCR occurrence. In the later analysis, no new phenotypic data were used to find candidate immune exposures; instead, reliance was placed on TCR beta sequences and their occurrence across donors. In an earlier analysis of 587 of the donors, high-throughput TCR beta sequencing was used to judge whether each TCR beta V gene segment behaved as functional or pseudogenic. Donor age, sex, ethnicity and CMV serostatus were compiled together with the repertoire data. In a later genetic analysis, genome-wide SNP genotypes for about 55% of the roughly 700 donors were used, and that subset was treated as a discovery cohort. Every discovery cohort repertoire had been produced on one sequencing platform. Both class I and class II loci were covered by HLA typing, at four-digit resolution. Typing coverage varied by locus: about 620-630 donors for A, B, C, DRB1 and DQB1; more than 500 for DQA1; more than 600 for DPA1; approximately 470 for DPB1. About five DR-DQ haplotypes were handled as single units for association and clustering because linkage in the cohort was strong. On average, 235,054 unique TCR beta nucleotide sequences were sequenced per donor among some 430 genotyped donors of the cohort, with roughly 18% of those sequences being non-productive.

The research as a whole found: Because HLA typing was unavailable for some donors at each locus, only the typed subset was used in association tests. Sequencing depth was assumed to be roughly uniform across donors in the presence/absence analyses, though that assumption may not hold. According to a later analysis, most CMV-associated TCR beta chains appeared to be HLA-restricted, and the HLA associations seemed to be driven largely by CMV exposure. A further reported finding was that TCR beta sequences accurately predicted the HLA-A and HLA-B alleles for most subjects in the first cohort. Immune exposure information for the cohort was limited to CMV serostatus. The cohort was sequenced for TCR beta chains only, and without alpha or paired-chain data the features that could be detected were limited. In a later genetic analysis, fewer N-insertions in productive TCRs were reported among donors in an Asian-associated ancestry cluster than the approximately 670-donor mean. Strong co-occurrence of HLA alleles, especially DR and DQ, made assigning TCR associations to individual alleles difficult. Some IMGT-functional V segments, including TRBV6-2 and TRBV6-3, could not be distinguished by the 87-base-pair reads and were therefore excluded. In a later analysis, HLA-associated TCR beta chains showed more clonal expansion and lower generation probabilities than non-associated chains that were equally common. Cytomegalovirus status was reported to be diagnosed by the classifier with high specificity and sensitivity in both the original and validation cohorts. The study listed approximately 160 TCR beta chains as associated with cytomegalovirus. In a later analysis, around 17,000 TCR beta sequences were associated with specific HLA alleles at a false discovery rate of 0.05. In a later analysis, the rate of TCR association differed among HLA loci, with DRB1 alleles having the most associated TCRs and HLA-C alleles having the fewest. Three of the identified cytomegalovirus-associated TCR beta chains were confirmed in vitro to be specific for cytomegalovirus antigens. The earlier analysis of 587 of the donors excluded approximately 17 rarely observed V segments, including chromosome 9 orphons, because counts were too low. It was suggested by the authors that the approach could potentially be generalized to other disease states and immunological phenotypes. A later genetic analysis associated a missense DCLRE1C variant with V-gene and J-gene trimming of TCR beta chains, and an independent cohort replicated the association. Linkage disequilibrium might explain the correlated functional status among segregating V segments, but an unknown experimental factor could not be excluded. According to a later analysis, parvovirus B19, influenza, CMV and Epstein-Barr virus appeared linked to several top co-occurrence clusters. In an earlier analysis of over 550 of the donors, most TCR beta V segments were observed in productive rearrangements about 87% or about 30% of the time, broadly matching IMGT annotations. Across donors, most TCR sequences were observed very rarely, whereas some public TCRs were present in many individuals. A group of highly shared sequence variants was considered likely to be a technical artifact of the sequencing pipeline.

For CDR1 and CDR2, the germline V gene lists SNHLY and FYNNEI. Counted from cysteine to phenylalanine, this CDR3 has 12 amino acids. The DNA shown is the 36-base CDR3, in frame from base 1. Relative to germline, V is 6 bases shorter and J is 7 bases shorter, with 10 bases between their ends. The cohort comprised 670 or so healthy bone marrow donors. At the time of sampling, all cohort members were nominally healthy, though unrecorded immune exposures were likely present. The donor was CMV seropositive and belonged to the group of 250 to 350 seropositive cohort members. A peripheral blood sample was collected from each donor, and TCR beta sequencing was performed on peripheral blood mononuclear cells. The Qiagen DNeasy Blood Extraction Kit was used to extract genomic DNA from the blood cell samples. In the case of this clone: Its antigen remains undetermined. Per-base qualities were not stored, and no clone one base away is much larger.

Receptor amplification or capture employed the immunoSEQ multiplex PCR assay. For the multiplex PCR, a mixture combining 60 forward primers for TCR Vbeta segments and 13 reverse primers for TCR Jbeta segments was used. The CDR3 region of rearranged TCR beta genes was amplified from genomic DNA with a multiplex PCR assay. On the Illumina HiSeq System, the amplified TCR beta libraries were sequenced as 87-base-pair reads. As for how the authors treated the data: A later analysis tallied approximately 87 million unique TCR beta chains across the approximately 670 repertoires, and some 12 million of those chains were shared by two or more donors. To remove PCR and sequencing errors, raw reads were error-corrected and collapsed into unique sequences using a nearest-neighbor algorithm that merged closely related sequences. V, D and J gene segments were assigned by aligning CDR3 sequences to IMGT reference sequences. For a sequence to be retained, at least a six-nucleotide match to both a V gene segment and a J gene segment was required. A rearrangement counted as productive if the CDR3 had no stop codons and remained in frame with V and J, and every other rearrangement counted as non-productive. Following IMGT convention, CDR3 was defined as the stretch from the second conserved V-encoded cysteine to the conserved J-encoded phenylalanine. Sequences without an unambiguous match to a single V gene segment were excluded from the earlier analysis of 450 to 650 of the donors. In an earlier analysis of approximately 500 of the donors, a V segment was called functional when productive rearrangements were above 56.7%, and segregating when the standard deviation between donors exceeded 5%. To diagnose cytomegalovirus status from the catalog of TCR beta chain sequences, a statistical classification framework was built. A later analysis assigned V and J genes by comparing TCR nucleotide sequences with IMGT/GENE-DB human TR gene sequences. In a later analysis, CDR3 sequences and most-parsimonious VDJ recombination scenarios were assigned using the TCRdist pipeline. In a later analysis, every TCR beta chain was defined by the combination of its CDR3 amino acid sequence and its V-gene family, and reads without a unique V-gene family were dropped. In a later analysis, 550 to 650 highly shared, low-generation-probability nucleotide sequences were removed to address suspected cross-contamination and a sequencing artifact. In a later analysis, a clonal expansion index for each public chain was calculated from normalized within-repertoire ranks of inferred template counts. Generation probabilities in a later analysis came from a VDJ recombination model fitted to out-of-frame rearrangements, and those results were checked against IGoR. In a later analysis, hypergeometric tests were used to score TCR-TCR, TCR-HLA and TCR-CMV co-occurrence, with a repertoire-size bias correction applied to TCR pairs. A later analysis estimated false discovery rates by permuting HLA or CMV assignments 20 times. A later analysis grouped co-occurring TCRs with DBSCAN, adding TCRdist sequence similarity when clustering within HLA-allele-positive subsets. Co-occurrence clustering excluded repertoires with fewer than 30,000 or more than 120,000 public chains, plus five with anomalous nucleotide sharing. TCRdb carries this immuneACCESS record with in-frame sequences only. Its versions omit some clonotypes, under half of them owing to an unresolved V gene in the studies checked, with the rest unexplained. Clone size and V and J calls were adopted from that table, with D and trimming inferred from the DNA. For this sample the table gives 85,000 to 110,000 clones, of which 65% to 80% were detected only once. Jointly, the top ten make up about a tenth of the sample.

The TCR comes from a young woman in good health and CMV-seropositive. The sample consisted of PBMCs. The receptor chain draws on TRBV2 and TRBJ1-5, and perhaps TRBD1 as D gene, on 6 matching bases. CDR3 sequence: CASRNRAQPQHF. At the DNA level, the sequence is TGTGCCAGCAGGAACAGGGCCCAGCCCCAGCATTTT.